The clone carrying this T cell receptor beta chain was seen a single time. This sample is drawn from a study of graft-versus-host responses after intestinal transplantation. CDR3 size: 15 residues. J gave up 7 bases and V 2 bases, and 7 bases lay outside the gene matches. Germline CDR1 KGHSH, CDR2 LQKENI. Generated by immunoSEQ multiplex PCR, the TCRdb table keeps only in-frame clones and is missing some. Altogether just over 20,000 clones are present, around 92% being singletons, with the ten largest covering around 46%. This sample comprised PBMCs, obtained approximately 260 days after intestinal transplant. The chain has TRBV18 and TRBJ2-2; 7 bases line up with TRBD2. The sequence was obtained from a human patient who received an intestinal transplant, so some T cells may come from the graft donor. The CDR3 nucleotides are TGTGCCAGCTCACCAACGGCGGGAGATCACGGGGAGCTGTTTTTT. It translates to CASSPTAGDHGELFF.